This TCR beta chain was retrieved from a study of cytomegalovirus exposure and HLA in healthy donors (dated by TCRdb to the late 2010s). About the full investigation: An earlier analysis of about 560 of the donors reported 250 to 350 Gb of sequence data and 95 million to 130 million unique TCR beta sequences obtained from roughly 180 million T cells. Approximately 310 gigabases of sequencing data and tens of millions of unique TCR sequences were included in an early release covering roughly 700 HLA-typed donors. The genetic ancestry cluster associated with self-reported Caucasian donors included roughly four fifths of the 398 genotyped donors. The aim of the study was to test whether cataloging public T cell receptors could identify signatures of past pathogen exposure. The T cell repertoires of 666 subjects were profiled by immunosequencing and related to cytomegalovirus serostatus. In addition to the first cohort of roughly 670 subjects, a separate validation cohort of approximately 120 different subjects was used. High-throughput TCR immunosequencing, statistical association of individual TCRs with disease status, and machine learning were combined to predict cytomegalovirus infection status. A later analysis re-analyzed previously published TCR beta repertoires from about 730 donors and added high-resolution HLA genotyping to study TCR occurrence patterns. Rather than using new phenotypic data, the later analysis identified candidate immune exposures from TCR beta sequences and from how often those sequences occurred across donors. In an earlier analysis of 550 to 700 of the donors, high-throughput TCR beta sequencing was used to judge whether each TCR beta V gene segment behaved as functional or pseudogenic. Donor age, sex, ethnicity and CMV serostatus were compiled together with the repertoire data. In a later genetic analysis, genome-wide SNP genotypes for about 60% of the 666 donors were used, and that subset was treated as a discovery cohort. All discovery cohort repertoires had been generated on a single sequencing platform. HLA typing covered class I and class II loci at four-digit resolution. The number of donors typed differed by locus, with 629-630 for A, B, C, DRB1 and DQB1, roughly 520 for DQA1, 600 to 610 for DPA1, and over 400 for DPB1. Roughly 5 DR-DQ haplotypes were handled as single units for association and clustering because linkage in the cohort was strong. Across approximately 400 genotyped donors of the cohort, an average of 235,054 unique TCR beta nucleotide sequences per donor were sequenced, and 15% to 20% of those sequences were non-productive. Beyond this particular receptor, the publication reports: A later genetic analysis reported fewer N-insertions in productive TCRs among donors in an Asian-associated ancestry cluster than the approximately 670-donor mean. An earlier analysis of some 590 of the donors showed that most TCR beta V segments appeared in productive rearrangements either about 87% or about 30% of the time, which broadly matched IMGT annotations. HLA typing was unavailable for some donors at each locus, so association tests used only the typed subset. Assigning TCR associations to individual alleles was difficult when HLA alleles, especially DR and DQ, strongly co-occurred. Only TCR beta chains were sequenced in this cohort, and the absence of alpha or paired-chain data limited detectable features. Roughly uniform sequencing depth across donors was assumed in presence/absence analyses, although this assumption may not hold. Because the 87-base-pair reads could not distinguish some IMGT-functional V segments, including TRBV6-2 and TRBV6-3, those segments were excluded. Most TCR sequences were observed very rarely across donors, whereas some public TCRs were present in many individuals. In vitro tests confirmed that a few of the cytomegalovirus-associated TCR beta chains recognize cytomegalovirus antigens. A further reported finding was that TCR beta sequences accurately predicted the HLA-A and HLA-B alleles for most subjects in the first cohort. In a later genetic analysis, a missense DCLRE1C variant was associated with V-gene and J-gene trimming of TCR beta chains, and the association was replicated in an independent cohort. In a later analysis, HLA-associated TCR beta chains showed more clonal expansion and lower generation probabilities than non-associated chains that were equally common. A cluster of highly shared sequence variants was judged likely to represent a technical artifact of the sequencing pipeline. Several of the top co-occurrence clusters appeared to be linked to parvovirus B19, influenza, CMV and Epstein-Barr virus, according to a later analysis. A later analysis found that most CMV-associated TCR beta chains appeared HLA-restricted, with HLA associations seemingly driven largely by CMV exposure. Specific HLA alleles were associated with 16,951 TCR beta sequences at a false discovery rate of 0.05 in a later analysis. The study listed 170 or so TCR beta chains as associated with cytomegalovirus. In both the original and validation cohorts, the classifier was reported to diagnose cytomegalovirus status with high specificity and sensitivity. According to a later analysis, TCR association rates differed among HLA loci, with DRB1 alleles showing the most associated TCRs and HLA-C alleles showing the fewest. The earlier analysis of fewer than 750 of the donors excluded about 16 rarely observed V segments, including chromosome 9 orphons, because counts were too low. It was suggested by the authors that the approach could potentially be generalized to other disease states and immunological phenotypes. Correlated functional status among segregating V segments might be attributable to linkage disequilibrium, but an unknown experimental factor could not be ruled out. For the cohort, immune exposure information was limited to CMV serostatus.

The cohort was made up of hundreds of healthy bone marrow donors. At the time of sampling, every cohort member was nominally healthy, though immune exposures that went unrecorded were likely present. The donor was CMV seronegative and belonged to the group of several hundred seronegative cohort members. A peripheral blood sample was provided by each donor, and peripheral blood mononuclear cells were used for TCR beta sequencing. The Qiagen DNeasy Blood Extraction Kit was used to extract genomic DNA from the blood cell samples. The CDR3 spans 14 residues, from the cysteine through the phenylalanine. Only the CDR3 DNA stays, 42 bases, in frame from base 1. V and J are truncated by 0 bases and 5 bases respectively, leaving an intervening sequence of 11 bases. According to the germline V gene, CDR1 reads SGHRS and CDR2 reads YFSETQ. Library creation used the immunoSEQ multiplex PCR assay. A mixture of 60 forward primers for TCR Vbeta segments and 13 reverse primers for TCR Jbeta segments was used in the multiplex PCR. A multiplex PCR assay on genomic DNA amplified the CDR3 region of rearranged TCR beta genes. Amplified TCR beta libraries were sequenced as 87-base-pair reads on the Illumina HiSeq System. The paper's processing steps were these. A later analysis counted tens of millions of unique TCR beta chains across the 666 repertoires, and roughly 9.9 million of these chains were shared by at least two donors. Raw reads were error-corrected and collapsed into unique sequences with a nearest-neighbor algorithm that merged closely related sequences to remove PCR and sequencing errors. To assign V, D and J gene segments, CDR3 sequences were aligned to IMGT reference sequences. Each retained sequence needed at least a six-nucleotide match to both a V gene segment and a J gene segment. Rearrangements were called productive when the CDR3 lacked stop codons and stayed in frame with V and J; all others were non-productive. Following IMGT convention, CDR3 was defined as the stretch from the second conserved V-encoded cysteine to the conserved J-encoded phenylalanine. The earlier analysis of fewer than 750 of the donors excluded sequences that lacked an unambiguous match to a single V gene segment. In an earlier analysis of 450 to 700 of the donors, V segments were called functional above 56.7% productive rearrangements and were called segregating when the between-donor standard deviation exceeded 5%. A statistical classification framework was built to diagnose cytomegalovirus status from the catalog of TCR beta chain sequences. A later analysis assigned V and J genes by comparing TCR nucleotide sequences with IMGT/GENE-DB human TR gene sequences. A later analysis assigned CDR3 sequences and most-parsimonious VDJ recombination scenarios with the TCRdist pipeline. In a later analysis, each TCR beta chain was defined by its CDR3 amino acid sequence together with its V-gene family, and reads without a unique V-gene family were excluded. As a way to deal with suspected cross-contamination and a sequencing artifact, a later analysis dropped more than 500 nucleotide sequences that were highly shared and had low generation probability. In a later analysis, a clonal expansion index for each public chain was calculated from normalized within-repertoire ranks of inferred template counts. In a later analysis, generation probabilities were computed using a VDJ recombination model fitted to out-of-frame rearrangements, and the results were checked against IGoR. In a later analysis, TCR-TCR, TCR-HLA and TCR-CMV co-occurrence was scored with hypergeometric tests, and a repertoire-size bias correction was applied to TCR pairs. False discovery rates were estimated in a later analysis by permuting HLA or CMV assignments 20 times. In a later analysis, co-occurring TCRs were grouped with DBSCAN, and TCRdist sequence similarity was added when clustering was performed within HLA-allele-positive subsets. Co-occurrence clustering excluded repertoires with fewer than 30,000 or more than 120,000 public chains, plus five with anomalous nucleotide sharing. TCRdb mirrors the immuneACCESS table, restricted to in-frame sequences. Some clones are absent from its copies; in checked studies, under half trace to an unresolved V gene, and the reason for the others is unknown. That table gives V, J and clone size, and the DNA gave D and trimming. The sample table records under 200,000 clones. Of the sample, 2.1% is held by the ten largest clones.

As for this clone: This receptor's antigen is unknown.

The sample was PBMCs. The chain links TRBV5-1 with TRBJ1-1, with a tentative D gene TRBD1 over 5 matching bases. This sequence originates from a young man in good health and CMV-seronegative. Read as DNA, the sequence is TGCGCCAGCAGCTTGGTTGGGGCTCGAACTGAAGCTTTCTTT. Its protein reads: CASSLVGARTEAFF.